This T cell receptor beta chain was retrieved from a study of T cells after posttransplantation cyclophosphamide. Notes on the study in general: After PTCy, TRB diversity resembled that of CNI/methotrexate controls. Tissue-infiltrating T cells from skin or gut overlapped little with blood T cells. Later blood repertoires were often dominated by clones from the donor CD8+ memory compartment.

Assay used: immunoSEQ multiplex PCR; TCRdb lists only in-frame clones, some missing. Listed here are some 38,000 clones without any singletons, the top ten holding about 2.3%. Germline assignment: CDR1 SGHTA and CDR2 FQGTGA. This CDR3 spans 13 amino acids. Trimming cost V 5 bases and J 6 bases; bases outside gene matches: 3. This clone has ten or more counts. Its antigen is not known. Peripheral blood was collected from the related graft donor on the marrow donation day. The material sequenced was PBMCs. The V and J genes are TRBV7-3 and TRBJ1-1; 10 bases match TRBD1. The receptor's source is a man aged 45-60 years in good health, CMV-negative, and a related stem cell transplant donor. The CDR3 sequence is CASSPGQGAEAFF. The CDR3 region has the DNA TGTGCCAGCAGCCCCGGACAGGGGGCTGAAGCTTTCTTT.